One and the same sample provided the 18 T cell receptor beta chains below, sequenced in a study of cytomegalovirus exposure and HLA in healthy donors. The PCR ran on 60 Vbeta and 13 Jbeta primers. Method: immunoSEQ multiplex PCR; TCRdb's copy keeps in-frame clones and lacks some. This sample yields about 120,000 clones, of which 76% are seen a single time; approximately 12% belongs to the top ten. Sequenced material: PBMCs. The receptor source for this set is a woman aged 40 to 50 in good health and CMV-seropositive.

The gene calls are TRBV30 and TRBJ1-1, with a weak D call TRBD1 (6 bases). Germline V lookup: CDR1 GTSNPN, CDR2 SVGIG (reference sequence). V lost 3 bases and J 0 bases, leaving 8 bases between the germline ends. CDR3 length: 13 residues. Here the CDR3 reads CAWRDRLNTEAFF. DNA of the CDR3: TGTGCCTGGAGGGACAGACTGAACACTGAAGCTTTCTTT.

The chain has TRBV6-5 and TRBJ2-1; D gene uncertain. Germline-derived CDR1 and CDR2 are MNHEY and SVGAGI. The CDR3 spans 16 residues. V was clipped by 0 bases and J by 1 base, with 10 bases between them. CDR3: CASSYSRYISYNEQFF. The CDR3 region has the DNA TGTGCCAGCAGTTACTCGAGGTATATATCCTACAATGAGCAGTTCTTC.

V and J are TRBV5-1 and TRBJ2-3, with 9 bases fitting TRBD2. CDR1 and CDR2 (germline): SGHRS, YFSETQ. This CDR3 comprises 17 residues. V lost 5 bases to trimming and J lost 0 bases; unmatched junction nucleotides: 10. The CDR3 protein is CASREGWRGGSTDTQYF. CDR3 nucleotides: TGCGCCAGCAGAGAGGGATGGCGGGGGGGCAGCACAGATACGCAGTATTTT.

V and J are TRBV5-1 and TRBJ2-2, with TRBD1 matching 8 bases. This CDR3 has 14 amino acids. The V gene end was trimmed by 9 bases and the J gene end by 4 bases; junction bases not matched to a gene: 8. The germline gives CDR1 SGHRS, CDR2 YFSETQ. The chain's CDR3 is CATTGTGVTGELFF. CDR3 coding DNA: TGCGCCACCACCGGGACAGGTGTCACCGGGGAGCTGTTTTTT.

The chain carries TRBV30 and TRBJ2-1; TRBD2 aligns across 8 bases. CDR3 length equals 13 residues. After removal of 5 bases from V and 7 bases from J, the junction contained 7 bases not matched to a gene. Germline V gives CDR1 GTSNPN, CDR2 SVGIG (reference sequence). This chain's CDR3 is CAWGAGAGNEQFF. CDR3 sequence (DNA): TGTGCCTGGGGAGCGGGGGCGGGAAATGAGCAGTTCTTC.

This clone has more than one count but fewer than ten. This chain connects TRBV5-6 to TRBJ1-6, with no clear D. Germline assignment: CDR1 SGHDT and CDR2 YYEEEE. The CDR3 has 13 amino acids. V lost 9 bases, J lost 6 bases, and 13 bases lay in between. In nucleotides, the CDR3 is TGTGCCACAGCAGCTCGACTTAATTCACCCCTCCACTTT. It translates to CATAARLNSPLHF.

The chain recombines TRBV4-1 with TRBJ1-1; perhaps TRBD1 as D (6 bases). V was cut by 6 bases and J by 1 base, with 12 bases left in between. Per germline, CDR1 MGHRA and CDR2 YSYEKL. CDR3 size: 14 residues. CDR3 nucleotides: TGCGCCAGCAGACAATCAGGGGAGAACACTGAAGCTTTCTTT. Its translation is CASRQSGENTEAFF.

V gene TRBV9 combines with J gene TRBJ1-2; TRBD1 aligns across 9 bases. J lost 2 bases, V lost 4 bases, and 9 bases had no gene match. Germline V gives CDR1 SGDLS, CDR2 YYNGEE. This CDR3 is 16 amino acids long. The CDR3 DNA follows: TGTGCCAGCAGCCCTATTACCGGGACAGGGAACTATGGCTACACCTTC. Protein: CASSPITGTGNYGYTF.

The chain uses TRBV10-3 and TRBJ1-5, with D possibly being TRBD1 (5 bases). Between the trimmed V and J ends, which lost 7 bases and 0 bases, there was a span of 10 bases. The CDR3 is made up of 14 amino acids. Per the germline V gene, CDR1 is ENHRY and CDR2 is SYGVKD. The DNA for the CDR3 is TGTGCCATCACCCCGGACATTAGCAATCAGCCCCAGCATTTT. It specifies CAITPDISNQPQHF.

This clone has a handful of counts. CDR3 nucleotide sequence: TGTGCCAGCAGCTTAGCGAGCAACACCGGGGAGCTGTTTTTT. Encoded protein: CASSLASNTGELFF. The chain couples TRBV7-9 to TRBJ2-2, with D unclear. Trimming stripped 0 bases from V and 2 bases from J, with 4 bases between. The CDR3 contains 14 residues. Germline V gene sequence: CDR1 SEHNR, CDR2 FQNEAQ (reference sequence).

The chain recombines TRBV27 with TRBJ1-6, with D unclear. V was pared by 0 bases and J by 7 bases, with 13 bases between. The CDR3 sequence is 16 residues long. CDR1 MNHEY and CDR2 SMNVEV come from the germline V gene (reference sequence). CDR3 nucleotides: TGTGCCAGCAGTTTATCGGGAGGGTTGGGAAATTCACCCCTCCACTTT. Protein product: CASSLSGGLGNSPLHF.

The genes are TRBV4-1 and TRBJ2-3, with TRBD1 matching 8 bases. V shed 2 bases and J 3 bases; nucleotides not matched to a gene: 13. The CDR3 consists of 18 residues. Germline lookup yields CDR1 MGHRA and CDR2 YSYEKL. In DNA, the CDR3 is TGCGCCAGCAGCCAACCGAGAATGGCAGGGGGCATGACAGATACGCAGTATTTT. Its translation: CASSQPRMAGGMTDTQYF.

V gene TRBV10-3 combines with J gene TRBJ2-3, with unresolved D. The CDR3 length is 12 residues. Germline CDR1 ENHRY, CDR2 SYGVKD. V gave up 3 bases and J gave up 5 bases, with 6 bases separating them. CDR3 region: CAISDSRDTQYF. The CDR3 coding sequence is TGTGCCATCAGTGACTCTAGAGATACGCAGTATTTT.

This chain joins TRBV5-1 and TRBJ2-1; 7 nucleotides line up with TRBD2. V was pared by 1 base and J by 5 bases, with 6 bases of the junction left unmatched. CDR3 length equals 15 residues. Germline-derived CDR1 and CDR2 are SGHRS and YFSETQ. The CDR3 loop is CASSLLRGENNEQFF. CDR3 in DNA: TGCGCCAGCAGCTTGTTACGGGGGGAAAACAATGAGCAGTTCTTC.

This chain's CDR3 is CATKQGRGVTDTDTQYF. CDR3 coding DNA: TGTGCCACGAAACAAGGGAGGGGGGTGACGGACACAGATACGCAGTATTTT. V usage is TRBV10-3 and J usage is TRBJ2-3, with a possible D match to TRBD2 (7 bases). V was pared by 10 bases and J by 2 bases, with 25 bases between. CDR3 length equals 17 residues. The germline gives CDR1 ENHRY, CDR2 SYGVKD.

This clone turned up a few times. This chain uses TRBV27 with TRBJ2-5, with no clear D. Germline V gene data show CDR1 as MNHEY and CDR2 as SMNVEV (reference sequence). CDR3 size: 14 residues. Trimming took off 2 bases at V and 4 bases at J, with 11 bases between the two ends. CDR3 loop: CASSLVGFGETQYF. In nucleotides, the CDR3 is TGTGCCAGCAGTTTAGTCGGGTTCGGAGAGACCCAGTACTTC.

V usage is TRBV27 and J usage is TRBJ1-5; the D is unclear. V shed 1 base and J shed 5 bases, with 6 bases lying between them. The CDR3 runs to 13 residues. Germline V gene sequence: CDR1 MNHEY, CDR2 SMNVEV (reference sequence). In DNA form, the CDR3 reads TGTGCCAGCAGTTTATGGAGAGATCAGCCCCAGCATTTT. It is translated as CASSLWRDQPQHF.

V gene TRBV7-8 combines with J gene TRBJ2-1; 9 bases align to TRBD2. Losses at the gene ends were 4 bases for V and 7 bases for J; bases not matched to a gene: 17. Germline V gene data show CDR1 as SGHVS and CDR2 as FQNEAQ. The length of the CDR3 is 18 residues. CDR3 region: CASSSPARGGGGQNEQFF. In DNA form, the CDR3 reads TGTGCCAGCAGCTCGCCAGCGCGGGGGGGCGGGGGGCAGAATGAGCAGTTCTTC. The full variable domain, in which reference TRBV7-8 and TRBJ2-1 provide the parts outside the CDR3, is GAGVSQSPRYKVAKRGQDVALRCDPISGHVSLFWYQQALGQGPEFLTYFQNEAQLDKSGLPSDRFFAERPEGSVSTLKIQRTQQEDSAVYLCASSSPARGGGGQNEQFFGPGTRLTVL.